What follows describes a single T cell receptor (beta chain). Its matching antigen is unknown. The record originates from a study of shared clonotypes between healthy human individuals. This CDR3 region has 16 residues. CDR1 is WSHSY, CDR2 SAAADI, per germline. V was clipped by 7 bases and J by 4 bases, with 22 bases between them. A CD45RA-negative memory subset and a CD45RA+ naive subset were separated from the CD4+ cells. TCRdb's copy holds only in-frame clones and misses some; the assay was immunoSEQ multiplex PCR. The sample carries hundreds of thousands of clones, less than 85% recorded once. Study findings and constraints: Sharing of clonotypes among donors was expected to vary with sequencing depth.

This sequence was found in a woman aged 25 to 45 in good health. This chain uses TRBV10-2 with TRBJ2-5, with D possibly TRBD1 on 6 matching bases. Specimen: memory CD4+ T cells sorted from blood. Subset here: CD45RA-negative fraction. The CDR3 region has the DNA TGCGCCAGCAAGCGTGATGGGACCACAGGGTCAGAGACCCAGTACTTC. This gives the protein CASKRDGTTGSETQYF.